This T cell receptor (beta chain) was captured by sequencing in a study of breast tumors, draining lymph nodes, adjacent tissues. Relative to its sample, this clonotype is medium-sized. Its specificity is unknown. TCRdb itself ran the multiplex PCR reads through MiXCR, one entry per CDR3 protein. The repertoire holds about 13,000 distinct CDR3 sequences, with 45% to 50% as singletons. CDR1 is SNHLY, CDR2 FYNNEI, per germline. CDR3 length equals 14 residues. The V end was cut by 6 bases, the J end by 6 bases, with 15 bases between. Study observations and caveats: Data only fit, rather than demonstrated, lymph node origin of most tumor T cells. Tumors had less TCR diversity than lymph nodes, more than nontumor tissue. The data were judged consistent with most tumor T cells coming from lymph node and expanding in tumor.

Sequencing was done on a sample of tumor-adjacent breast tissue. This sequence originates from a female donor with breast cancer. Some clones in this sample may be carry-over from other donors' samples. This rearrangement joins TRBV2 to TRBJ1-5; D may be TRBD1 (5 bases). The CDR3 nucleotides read TGTGCCAGCAGCGCCCCGGGGAGGGGTCAGCCCCAGCATTTT. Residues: CASSAPGRGQPQHF.